This TCR beta chain was identified during a study of blood T cell repertoires in COVID-19. The overall study: Sites across the United States, Italy and Spain contributed samples from acute and convalescent COVID-19. Nucleic acid was either cDNA or gDNA, and it came from T cells, B-cell-depleted T cells, or PBMCs.

V lost 2 bases to trimming and J lost 5 bases; unmatched junction nucleotides: 6. Germline V gene data show CDR1 as SGHDN and CDR2 as FVKESK. The CDR3 loop spans 15 amino acids. In the study's own analysis: How many nucleated cells were present was estimated from reference gene primer amplification. Some clones are missing from TCRdb's copy, which holds only in-frame ones; the method was immunoSEQ multiplex PCR. V and J calls and clone size are those listed in that table; D and trimming were worked out from the DNA. This repertoire shows 45,000 to 55,000 clones, 80% to 85% found once; its top ten account for 1.6%.

This clonotype originated in a man aged 45-65 years with acute or convalescent COVID-19. This sequence joins TRBV14 and TRBJ2-5, with TRBD2 matching over 9 bases. Material for sequencing was peripheral blood. CDR3 loop: CASSQPRGGRETQYF. Written as DNA, the CDR3 is TGTGCCAGCAGCCAACCGCGGGGGGGCAGGGAGACCCAGTACTTC. Full variable domain (missing parts from reference TRBV14 and TRBJ2-5): EAGVTQFPSHSVIEKGQTVTLRCDPISGHDNLYWYRRVMGKEIKFLLHFVKESKQDESGMPNNRFLAERTGGTYSTLKVQPAELEDSGVYFCASSQPRGGRETQYFGPGTRLLVL.